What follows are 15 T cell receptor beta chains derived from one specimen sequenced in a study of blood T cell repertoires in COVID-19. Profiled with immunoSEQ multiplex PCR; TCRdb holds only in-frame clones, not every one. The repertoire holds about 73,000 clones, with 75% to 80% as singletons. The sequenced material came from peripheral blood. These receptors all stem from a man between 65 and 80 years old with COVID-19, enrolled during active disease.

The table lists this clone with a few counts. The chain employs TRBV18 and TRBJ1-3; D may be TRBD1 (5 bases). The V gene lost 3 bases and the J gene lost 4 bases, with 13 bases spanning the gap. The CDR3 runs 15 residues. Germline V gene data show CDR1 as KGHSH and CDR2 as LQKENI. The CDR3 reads CASSPLGGVGNTIYF. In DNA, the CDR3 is TGTGCCAGCTCACCGCTCGGAGGGGTCGGAAACACCATATATTTT. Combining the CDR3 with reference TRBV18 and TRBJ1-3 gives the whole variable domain NAGVMQNPRHLVRRRGQEARLRCSPMKGHSHVYWYRQLPEEGLKFMVYLQKENIIDESGMPKERFSAEFPKEGPSILRIQQVVRGDSAAYFCASSPLGGVGNTIYFGEGSWLTVV.

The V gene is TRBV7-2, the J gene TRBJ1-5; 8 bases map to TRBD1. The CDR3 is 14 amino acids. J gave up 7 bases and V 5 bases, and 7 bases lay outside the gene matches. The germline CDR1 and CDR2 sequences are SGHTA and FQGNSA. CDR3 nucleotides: TGTGCCAGCAGCACAGGACAGGGCGGCCAGCCCCAGCATTTT. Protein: CASSTGQGGQPQHF. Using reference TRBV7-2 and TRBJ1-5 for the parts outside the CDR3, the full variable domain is GAGVSQSPSNKVTEKGKDVELRCDPISGHTALYWYRQSLGQGLEFLIYFQGNSAPDKSGLPSDRFSAERTGGSVSTLTIQRTQQEDSAVYLCASSTGQGGQPQHFGDGTRLSIL.

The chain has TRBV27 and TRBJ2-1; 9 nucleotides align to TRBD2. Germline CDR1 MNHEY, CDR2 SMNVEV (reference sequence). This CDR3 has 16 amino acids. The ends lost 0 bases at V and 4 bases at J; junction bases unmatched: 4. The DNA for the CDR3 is TGTGCCAGCAGTTTATCGGGCGGGAGGGCATACAATGAGCAGTTCTTC. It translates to CASSLSGGRAYNEQFF.

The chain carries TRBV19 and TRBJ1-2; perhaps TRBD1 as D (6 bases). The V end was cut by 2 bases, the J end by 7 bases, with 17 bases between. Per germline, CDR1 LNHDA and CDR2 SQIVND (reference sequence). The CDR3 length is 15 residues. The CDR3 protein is CASSIKPRGALGYTF. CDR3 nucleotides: TGTGCCAGTAGTATAAAACCGCGGGGGGCGCTTGGCTACACCTTC.

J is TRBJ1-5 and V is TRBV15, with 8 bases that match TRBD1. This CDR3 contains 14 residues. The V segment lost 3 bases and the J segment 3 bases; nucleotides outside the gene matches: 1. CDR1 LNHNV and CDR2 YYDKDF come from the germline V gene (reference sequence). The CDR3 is CATSRGQANQPQHF. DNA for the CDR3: TGTGCCACCAGCAGGGGACAGGCCAATCAGCCCCAGCATTTT.

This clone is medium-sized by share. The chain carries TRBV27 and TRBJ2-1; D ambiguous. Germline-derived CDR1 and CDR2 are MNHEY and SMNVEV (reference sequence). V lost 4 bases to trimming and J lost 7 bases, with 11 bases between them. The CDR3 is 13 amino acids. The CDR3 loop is CASSSTAENEQFF. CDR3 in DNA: TGTGCCAGCAGTTCCACGGCGGAAAATGAGCAGTTCTTC.

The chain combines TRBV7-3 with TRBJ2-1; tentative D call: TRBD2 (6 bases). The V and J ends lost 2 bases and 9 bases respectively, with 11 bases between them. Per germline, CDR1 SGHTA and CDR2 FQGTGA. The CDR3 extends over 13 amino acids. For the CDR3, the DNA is TGTGCCAGCAGCTTAGCCCTGGGGGGTGAGCAGTTCTTC. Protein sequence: CASSLALGGEQFF.

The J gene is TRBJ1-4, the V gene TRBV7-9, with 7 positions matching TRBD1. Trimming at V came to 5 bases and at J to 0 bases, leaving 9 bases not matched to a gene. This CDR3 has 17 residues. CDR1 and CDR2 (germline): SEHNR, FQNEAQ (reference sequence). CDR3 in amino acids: CASSRTGVGATNEKLFF. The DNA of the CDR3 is TGTGCCAGCAGCAGAACAGGGGTAGGGGCAACTAATGAAAAACTGTTTTTT.

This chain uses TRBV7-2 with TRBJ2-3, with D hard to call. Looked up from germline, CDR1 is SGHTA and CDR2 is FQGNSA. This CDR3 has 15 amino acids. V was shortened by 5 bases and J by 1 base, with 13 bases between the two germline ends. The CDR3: CASSSTVIRTDTQYF. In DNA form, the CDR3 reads TGTGCCAGCAGCAGTACAGTTATTCGCACAGATACGCAGTATTTT.

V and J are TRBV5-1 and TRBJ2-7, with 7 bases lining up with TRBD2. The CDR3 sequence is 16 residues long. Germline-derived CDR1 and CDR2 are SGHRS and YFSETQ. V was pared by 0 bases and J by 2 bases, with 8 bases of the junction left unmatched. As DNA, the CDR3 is TGCGCCAGCAGCTTGGCCGGTGGGCTAGCGGCCTACGAGCAGTACTTC. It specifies CASSLAGGLAAYEQYF.

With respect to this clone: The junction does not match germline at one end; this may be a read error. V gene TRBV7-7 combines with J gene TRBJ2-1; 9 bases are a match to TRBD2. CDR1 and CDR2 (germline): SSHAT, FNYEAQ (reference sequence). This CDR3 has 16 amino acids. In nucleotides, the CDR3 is TGTGCTAGCAGTGCCGGGGCGGGAGGGACCTACAATGAGCAGTTCTTC. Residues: CASSAGAGGTYNEQFF.

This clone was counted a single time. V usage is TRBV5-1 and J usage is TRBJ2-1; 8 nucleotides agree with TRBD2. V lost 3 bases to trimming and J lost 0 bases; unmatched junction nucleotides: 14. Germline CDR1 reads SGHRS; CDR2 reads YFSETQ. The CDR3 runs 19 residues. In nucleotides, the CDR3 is TGCGCCAGCAGCTCAAGCGGGAGTGGAAGGGGGACCTCCTACAATGAGCAGTTCTTC. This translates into CASSSSGSGRGTSYNEQFF.

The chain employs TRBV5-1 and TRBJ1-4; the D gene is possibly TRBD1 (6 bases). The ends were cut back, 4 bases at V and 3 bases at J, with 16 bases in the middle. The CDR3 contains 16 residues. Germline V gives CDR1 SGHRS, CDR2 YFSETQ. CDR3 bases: TGCGCCAGCAGCCGGACAGATCCCCTTCCTAATGAAAAACTGTTTTTT. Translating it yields CASSRTDPLPNEKLFF. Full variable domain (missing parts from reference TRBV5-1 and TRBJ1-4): KAGVTQTPRYLIKTRGQQVTLSCSPISGHRSVSWYQQTPGQGLQFLFEYFSETQRNKGNFPGRFSGRQFSNSRSEMNVSTLELGDSALYLCASSRTDPLPNEKLFFGSGTQLSVL.

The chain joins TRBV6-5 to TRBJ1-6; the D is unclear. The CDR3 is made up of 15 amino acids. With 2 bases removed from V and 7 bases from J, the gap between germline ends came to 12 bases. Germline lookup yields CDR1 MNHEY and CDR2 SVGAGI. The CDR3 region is CASSYSRQANSPLHF. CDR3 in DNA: TGTGCCAGCAGTTACAGTAGGCAAGCGAATTCACCCCTCCACTTT.

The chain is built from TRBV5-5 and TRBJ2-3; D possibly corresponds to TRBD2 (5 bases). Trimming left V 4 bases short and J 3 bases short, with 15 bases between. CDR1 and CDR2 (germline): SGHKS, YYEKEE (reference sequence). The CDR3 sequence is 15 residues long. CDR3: CASSGTLGGTDTQYF. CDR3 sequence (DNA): TGTGCCAGCAGCGGAACTCTAGGAGGAACAGATACGCAGTATTTT.